The next 6 T cell receptor beta chains were all read from a single sample in a study of blood T cell repertoires in COVID-19. Assay: immunoSEQ multiplex PCR; the TCRdb copy retains only in-frame clones and omits some. The sample contains around 400,000 clones, roughly 89% of which appear only once. Sequences were obtained from PBMCs or T cells enriched from blood (not recorded which). Receptor source: a woman aged 25 to 39 who had recovered from COVID-19.

The chain uses TRBV28 and TRBJ1-3; 7 bases agree with TRBD1. The CDR3 length is 17 residues. The germline CDR1 and CDR2 sequences are MDHEN and SYDVKM. V was clipped by 3 bases and J by 0 bases; unmatched bases: 8. The DNA of the CDR3 is TGTGCCAGCAGTTTGAACCCGGGACAGAGCTCTGGAAACACCATATATTTT. The encoded protein is CASSLNPGQSSGNTIYF. The full variable domain, completed using reference TRBV28 and TRBJ1-3, is DVKVTQSSRYLVKRTGEKVFLECVQDMDHENMFWYRQDPGLGLRLIYFSYDVKMKEKGDIPEGYSVSREKKERFSLILESASTNQTSMYLCASSLNPGQSSGNTIYFGEGSWLTVV.

This sequence joins TRBV9 and TRBJ2-3; 8 nucleotides agree with TRBD2. The J segment lost 0 bases and the V segment lost 0 bases, leaving 3 bases of the junction unmatched. This CDR3 region has 16 residues. In germline, CDR1 is SGDLS, CDR2 YYNGEE. The CDR3 DNA reads as TGTGCCAGCAGCGTAGGGGCTAGCGGGAGCACAGATACGCAGTATTTT. It translates to CASSVGASGSTDTQYF.

The J gene is TRBJ2-3, the V gene TRBV24-1; D not resolved. Germline V gives CDR1 KGHDR, CDR2 SFDVKD. The CDR3 extends over 11 amino acids. V was clipped by 5 bases and J by 5 bases, with 4 bases between them. CDR3 sequence (DNA): TGTGCCACCAGTGCCAAAGATACGCAGTATTTT. Translating it yields CATSAKDTQYF.

V gene TRBV21-1 combines with J gene TRBJ2-1; the table gives TRBD2 as D, unverified against the DNA. TRBV21-1 constitutes a pseudogene. The length of the CDR3 is 11 residues. DNA for the CDR3: TGTGCCAGCAGCCGTGAGGGTGAGCAGTTCTTC. This translates into CASSREGEQFF.

V usage is TRBV6-6 and J usage is TRBJ2-1; D remains unclear. Germline CDR1 MNHNY, CDR2 SVGAGI (reference sequence). V lost 0 bases and J lost 6, with 9 bases in between. CDR3 length equals 14 residues. CDR3 DNA sequence: TGTGCCAGCAGTTACTCTAGCCAAAGCAATGAGCAGTTCTTC. This encodes CASSYSSQSNEQFF.

The rearrangement joins TRBV24-1 to TRBJ2-5; 8 bases match TRBD2. Germline loops: CDR1 KGHDR, CDR2 SFDVKD. This CDR3 spans 16 amino acids. After removal of 0 bases from V and 5 bases from J, the junction contained 7 bases not matched to a gene. CDR3 DNA: TGTGCCACCAGTGATTTGCTTGCACCGGGAGGGGAGACCCAGTACTTC. It specifies CATSDLLAPGGETQYF.